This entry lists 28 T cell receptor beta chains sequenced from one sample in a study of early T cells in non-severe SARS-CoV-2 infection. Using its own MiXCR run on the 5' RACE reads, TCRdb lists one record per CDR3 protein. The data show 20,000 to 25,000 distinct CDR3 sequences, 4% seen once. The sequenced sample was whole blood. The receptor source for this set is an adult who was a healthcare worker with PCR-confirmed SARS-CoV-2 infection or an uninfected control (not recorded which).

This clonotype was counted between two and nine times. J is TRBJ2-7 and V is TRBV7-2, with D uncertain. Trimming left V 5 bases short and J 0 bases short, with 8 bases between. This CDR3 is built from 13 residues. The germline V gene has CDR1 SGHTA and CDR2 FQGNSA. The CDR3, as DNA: TGTGCCAGCAGCCAAGGTCCCTCCTACGAGCAGTACTTC. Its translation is CASSQGPSYEQYF.

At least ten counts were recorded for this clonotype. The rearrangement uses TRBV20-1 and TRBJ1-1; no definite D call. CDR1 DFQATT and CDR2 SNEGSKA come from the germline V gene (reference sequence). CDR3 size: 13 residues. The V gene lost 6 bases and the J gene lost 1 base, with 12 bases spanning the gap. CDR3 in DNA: TGCAGTGCAGGTCGGATCGGGAACACTGAAGCTTTCTTT. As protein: CSAGRIGNTEAFF.

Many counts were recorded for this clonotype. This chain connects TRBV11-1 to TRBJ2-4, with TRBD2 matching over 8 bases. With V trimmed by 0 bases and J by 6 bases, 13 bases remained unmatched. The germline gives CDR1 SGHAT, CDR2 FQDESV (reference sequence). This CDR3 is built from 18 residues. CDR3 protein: CASSLAGRVGGAANIQYF. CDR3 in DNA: TGTGCCAGCAGCTTAGCAGGACGAGTCGGGGGGGCGGCAAACATTCAGTACTTC.

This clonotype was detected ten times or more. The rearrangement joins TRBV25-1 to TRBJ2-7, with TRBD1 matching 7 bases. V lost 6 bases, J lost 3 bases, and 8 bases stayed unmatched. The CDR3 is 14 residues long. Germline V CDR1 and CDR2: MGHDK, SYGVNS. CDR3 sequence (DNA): TGTGCCAGCAGGGAACCGGGACAGAACTACGAGCAGTACTTC. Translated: CASREPGQNYEQYF.

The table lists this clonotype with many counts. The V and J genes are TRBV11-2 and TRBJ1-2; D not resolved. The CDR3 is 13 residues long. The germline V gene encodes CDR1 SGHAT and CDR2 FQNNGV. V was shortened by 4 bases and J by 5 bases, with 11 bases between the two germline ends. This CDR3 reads CASSSVNRYGYTF. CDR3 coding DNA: TGTGCCAGCAGCTCGGTCAACCGGTATGGCTACACCTTC.

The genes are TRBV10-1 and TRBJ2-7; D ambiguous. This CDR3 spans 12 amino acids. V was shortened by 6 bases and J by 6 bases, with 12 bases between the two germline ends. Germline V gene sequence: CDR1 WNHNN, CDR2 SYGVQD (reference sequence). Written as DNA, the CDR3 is TGCGCCAGCAGGTACCGTCGTGCCGAGCAGTACTTC. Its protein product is CASRYRRAEQYF.

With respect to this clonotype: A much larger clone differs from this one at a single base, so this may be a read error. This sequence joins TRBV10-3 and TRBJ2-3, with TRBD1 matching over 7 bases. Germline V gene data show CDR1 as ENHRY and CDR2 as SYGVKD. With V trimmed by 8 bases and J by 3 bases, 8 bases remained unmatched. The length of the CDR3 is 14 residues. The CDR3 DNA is TGTGCCATCTGGGAGACAGGGAAAACAGATACGCAGTATTTT. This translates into CAIWETGKTDTQYF.

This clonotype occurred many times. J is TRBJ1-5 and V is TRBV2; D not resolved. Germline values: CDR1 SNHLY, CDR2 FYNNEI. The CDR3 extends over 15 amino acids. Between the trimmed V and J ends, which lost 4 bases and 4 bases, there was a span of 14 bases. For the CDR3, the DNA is TGTGCCAGCAGTGGACAAGAGAGCCCAAATCAGCCCCAGCATTTT. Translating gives CASSGQESPNQPQHF.

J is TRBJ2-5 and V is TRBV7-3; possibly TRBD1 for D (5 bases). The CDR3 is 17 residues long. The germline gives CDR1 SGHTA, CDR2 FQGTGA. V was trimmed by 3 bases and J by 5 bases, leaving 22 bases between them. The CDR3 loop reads CASSFTRSNEGVETQYF. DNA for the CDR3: TGTGCCAGCAGCTTCACACGATCCAACGAAGGGGTGGAGACCCAGTACTTC. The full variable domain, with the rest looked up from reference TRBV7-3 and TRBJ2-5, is GAGVSQTPSNKVTEKGKYVELRCDPISGHTALYWYRQSLGQGPEFLIYFQGTGAADDSGLPNDRFFAVRPEGSVSTLKIQRTERGDSAVYLCASSFTRSNEGVETQYFGPGTRLLVL.

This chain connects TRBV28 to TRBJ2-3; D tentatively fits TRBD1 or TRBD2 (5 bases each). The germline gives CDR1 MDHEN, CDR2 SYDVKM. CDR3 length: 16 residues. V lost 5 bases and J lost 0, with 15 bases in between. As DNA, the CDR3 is TGTGCCAGCAGTCCCCTCCGGGGCAAAAGCACAGATACGCAGTATTTT. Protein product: CASSPLRGKSTDTQYF.

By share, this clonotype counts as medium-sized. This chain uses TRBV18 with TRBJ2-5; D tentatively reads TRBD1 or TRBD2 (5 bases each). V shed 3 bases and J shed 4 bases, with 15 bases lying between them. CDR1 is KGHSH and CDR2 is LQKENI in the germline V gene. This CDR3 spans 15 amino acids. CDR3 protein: CASSPLRDRGETQYF. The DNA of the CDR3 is TGTGCCAGCTCACCCCTCCGGGACCGCGGAGAGACCCAGTACTTC.

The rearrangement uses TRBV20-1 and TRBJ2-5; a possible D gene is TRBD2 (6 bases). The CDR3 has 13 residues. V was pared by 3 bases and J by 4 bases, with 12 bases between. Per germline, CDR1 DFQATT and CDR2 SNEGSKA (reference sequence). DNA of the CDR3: TGCAGTGCTAGGGGACCGGGGGTAGAGACCCAGTACTTC. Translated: CSARGPGVETQYF.

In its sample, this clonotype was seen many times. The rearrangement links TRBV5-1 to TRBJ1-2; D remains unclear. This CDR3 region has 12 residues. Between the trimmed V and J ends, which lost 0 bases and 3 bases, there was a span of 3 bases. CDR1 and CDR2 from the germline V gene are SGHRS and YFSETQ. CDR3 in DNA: TGCGCCAGCAGCTTGGATGACTATGGCTACACCTTC. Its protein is CASSLDDYGYTF.

This CDR3 reads CASSIARDTGELFF. The CDR3 DNA reads as TGTGCCAGCAGTATCGCGAGGGACACCGGGGAGCTGTTTTTT. The V and J genes are TRBV2 and TRBJ2-2; possibly TRBD2 for D (5 bases). Trimming left V 5 bases short and J 3 bases short, with 10 bases between. The CDR3 covers 14 residues. Germline CDR1 is SNHLY and CDR2 is FYNNEI.

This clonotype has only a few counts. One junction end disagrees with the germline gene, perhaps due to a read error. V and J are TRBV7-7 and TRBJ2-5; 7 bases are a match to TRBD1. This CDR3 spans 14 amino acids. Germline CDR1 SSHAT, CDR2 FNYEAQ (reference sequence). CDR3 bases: TGTGCTAGCAGCCCTGAGGGGGCCCAAGAGACCCAGTACTTC. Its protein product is CASSPEGAQETQYF.

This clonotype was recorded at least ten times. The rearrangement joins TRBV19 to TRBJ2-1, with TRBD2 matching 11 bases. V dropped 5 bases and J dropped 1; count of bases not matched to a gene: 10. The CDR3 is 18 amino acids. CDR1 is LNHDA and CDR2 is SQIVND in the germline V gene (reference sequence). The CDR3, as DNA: TGTGCCAGTAGTTTCATAGCGGGGGGGCTTCCGTCCTACAATGAGCAGTTCTTC. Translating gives CASSFIAGGLPSYNEQFF.

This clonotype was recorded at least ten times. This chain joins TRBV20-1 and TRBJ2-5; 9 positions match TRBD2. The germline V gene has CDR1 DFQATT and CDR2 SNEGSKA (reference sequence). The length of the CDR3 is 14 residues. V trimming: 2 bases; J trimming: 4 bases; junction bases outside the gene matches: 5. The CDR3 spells CSARQAGGLETQYF. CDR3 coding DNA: TGCAGTGCTAGACAGGCGGGGGGGTTAGAGACCCAGTACTTC.

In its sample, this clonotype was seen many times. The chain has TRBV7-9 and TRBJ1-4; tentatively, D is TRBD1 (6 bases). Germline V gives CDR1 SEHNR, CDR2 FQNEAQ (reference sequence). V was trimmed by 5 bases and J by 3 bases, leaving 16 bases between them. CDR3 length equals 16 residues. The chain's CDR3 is CASSRTRGLANEKLFF. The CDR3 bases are TGTGCCAGCAGCCGGACCAGGGGCCTGGCTAATGAAAAACTGTTTTTT. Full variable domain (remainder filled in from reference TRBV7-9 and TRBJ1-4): DTGVSQNPRHKITKRGQNVTFRCDPISEHNRLYWYRQTLGQGPEFLTYFQNEAQLEKSRLLSDRFSAERPKGSFSTLEIQRTEQGDSAMYLCASSRTRGLANEKLFFGSGTQLSVL.

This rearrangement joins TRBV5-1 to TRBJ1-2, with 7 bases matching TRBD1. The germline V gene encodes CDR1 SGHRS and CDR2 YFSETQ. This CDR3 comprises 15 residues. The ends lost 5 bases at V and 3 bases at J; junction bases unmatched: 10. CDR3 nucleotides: TGCGCCAGCAGTACCGGCGTAGGGGGCCACTATGGCTACACCTTC. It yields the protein CASSTGVGGHYGYTF.

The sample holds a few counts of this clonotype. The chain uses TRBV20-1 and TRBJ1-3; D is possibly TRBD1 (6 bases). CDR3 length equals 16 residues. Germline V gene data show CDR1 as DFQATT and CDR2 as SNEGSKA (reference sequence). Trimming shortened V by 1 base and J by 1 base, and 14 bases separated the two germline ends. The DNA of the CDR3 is TGCAGTGCTAGAGTATGGGGGCGGGAATCTGGAAACACCATATATTTT. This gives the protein CSARVWGRESGNTIYF.

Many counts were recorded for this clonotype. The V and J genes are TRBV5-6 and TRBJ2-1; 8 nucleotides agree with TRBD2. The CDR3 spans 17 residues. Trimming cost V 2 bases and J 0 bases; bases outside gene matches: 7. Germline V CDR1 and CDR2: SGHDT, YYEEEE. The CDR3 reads CASSFLASGGSYNEQFF. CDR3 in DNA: TGTGCCAGCAGCTTTCTGGCCAGCGGGGGCTCCTACAATGAGCAGTTCTTC.

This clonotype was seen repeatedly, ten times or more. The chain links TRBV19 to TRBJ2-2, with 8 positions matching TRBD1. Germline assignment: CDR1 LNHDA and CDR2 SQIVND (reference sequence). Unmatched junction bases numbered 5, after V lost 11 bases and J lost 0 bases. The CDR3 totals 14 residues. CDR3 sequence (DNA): TGTGCCGTCCAGGACAGGGCGAACACCGGGGAGCTGTTTTTT. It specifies CAVQDRANTGELFF.

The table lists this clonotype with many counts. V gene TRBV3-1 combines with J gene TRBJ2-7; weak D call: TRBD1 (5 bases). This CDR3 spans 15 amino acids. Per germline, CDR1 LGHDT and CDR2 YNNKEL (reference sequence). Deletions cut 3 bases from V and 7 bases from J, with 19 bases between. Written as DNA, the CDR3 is TGTGCCAGCAGCCAGTGGGGCAGGCCTTCAGAAGAGCAGTACTTC. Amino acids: CASSQWGRPSEEQYF.

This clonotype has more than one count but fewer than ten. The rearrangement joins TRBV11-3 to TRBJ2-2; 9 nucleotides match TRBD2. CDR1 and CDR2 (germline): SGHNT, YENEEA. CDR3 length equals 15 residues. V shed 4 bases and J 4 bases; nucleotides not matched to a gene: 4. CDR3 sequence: CASSSVAGVTGELFF. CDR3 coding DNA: TGTGCCAGCAGCTCCGTAGCGGGGGTCACCGGGGAGCTGTTTTTT.

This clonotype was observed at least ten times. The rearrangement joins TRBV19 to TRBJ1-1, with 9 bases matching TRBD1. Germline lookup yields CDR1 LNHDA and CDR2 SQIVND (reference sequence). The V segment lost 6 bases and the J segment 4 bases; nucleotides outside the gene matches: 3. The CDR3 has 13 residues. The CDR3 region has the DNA TGTGCCAGTAGCTCGACAGGGGGCACTGAAGCTTTCTTT. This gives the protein CASSSTGGTEAFF.

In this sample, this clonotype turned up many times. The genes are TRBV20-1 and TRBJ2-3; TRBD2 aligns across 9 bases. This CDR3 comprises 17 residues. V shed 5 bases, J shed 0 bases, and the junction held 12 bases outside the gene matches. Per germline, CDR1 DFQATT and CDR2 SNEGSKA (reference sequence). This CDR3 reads CSAPRLQRGASTDTQYF. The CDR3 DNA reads TGCAGTGCTCCAAGGCTCCAGCGGGGGGCTAGCACAGATACGCAGTATTTT.

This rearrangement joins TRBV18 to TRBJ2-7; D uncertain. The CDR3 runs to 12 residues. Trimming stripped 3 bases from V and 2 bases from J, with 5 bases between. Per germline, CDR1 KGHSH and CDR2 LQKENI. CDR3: CASSPPTYEQYF. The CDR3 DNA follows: TGTGCCAGCTCACCGCCCACCTACGAGCAGTACTTC.

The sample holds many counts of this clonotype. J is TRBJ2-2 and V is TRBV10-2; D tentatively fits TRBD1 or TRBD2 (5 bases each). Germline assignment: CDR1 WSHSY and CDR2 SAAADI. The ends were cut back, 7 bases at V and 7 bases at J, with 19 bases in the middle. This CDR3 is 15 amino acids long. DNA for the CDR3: TGCGCCAGCACACCGGGACCCTCCGCGTTCGGGGAGCTGTTTTTT. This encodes CASTPGPSAFGELFF.